Listed below are T cell receptor beta chains from one sample, sequenced in a study of blood T cell repertoires in COVID-19. The assay was immunoSEQ multiplex PCR, and TCRdb's table has in-frame clones only and misses some. The sample carries about 84,000 clones, around three quarters recorded once. Sequences were obtained from peripheral blood. These receptors all stem from a man in his forties or fifties with active or convalescent COVID-19. The CDR3 runs from the conserved cysteine through the conserved F or W. Each record gives: clone size, J gene, D gene, V gene, CDR3 protein, CDR3 DNA. A D gene is named only where the DNA matches it firmly. Clone sizes are given selectively: once, few, many, or a class where the clone is expanded.

few TRBJ1-2 TRBD1 TRBV6-5 CASSYSETGNYGYTF TGTGCCAGCAGTTACTCGGAGACAGGGAACTATGGCTACACCTTC
NA TRBJ1-1 NA TRBV7-9 CASSLTDTEAFF TGTGCCAGCAGCTTAACGGACACTGAAGCTTTCTTT
NA TRBJ2-2 NA TRBV7-3 CASSLFGGELFF TGTGCCAGCAGCTTATTCGGCGGGGAGCTGTTTTTT
few TRBJ2-5 TRBD2 TRBV6-1 CASSELAGGQETQYF TGTGCCAGCAGTGAACTAGCGGGGGGGCAAGAGACCCAGTACTTC
NA TRBJ1-5 NA TRBV4-3 CASSLSSGYNQPQHF TGCGCCAGCAGCCTCTCATCAGGGTACAATCAGCCCCAGCATTTT
NA TRBJ1-5 NA TRBV7-9 CASSLGRGDQPQHF TGTGCCAGCAGCCTCGGGAGGGGGGATCAGCCCCAGCATTTT
NA TRBJ2-7 TRBD1 TRBV6-5 CASNRDRESSYEQYF TGTGCCAGCAACCGGGACAGGGAAAGCTCCTACGAGCAGTACTTC
NA TRBJ2-5 NA TRBV12-5 CASGLTTGWASGSETQYF TGTGCTAGTGGTTTGACCACCGGGTGGGCCTCGGGGTCAGAGACCCAGTACTTC
NA TRBJ1-1 TRBD1 TRBV5-4 CASSRTGAGTEAFF TGTGCCAGCAGCAGAACAGGGGCGGGCACTGAAGCTTTCTTT
NA TRBJ2-1 TRBD2 TRBV15 CATSGRLAGSYNEQFF TGTGCCACCAGCGGCCGACTAGCGGGCTCCTACAATGAGCAGTTCTTC
NA TRBJ2-7 TRBD2 TRBV28 CASSLAGGRYEQYF TGTGCCAGCAGCTTAGCGGGGGGGCGCTACGAGCAGTACTTC
NA TRBJ2-3 NA TRBV18 CASSPGFTDTQYF TGTGCCAGCTCACCAGGCTTCACAGATACGCAGTATTTT
NA TRBJ1-1 TRBD1 TRBV6-6 CASTKQGENTEAFF TGTGCCAGCACCAAACAGGGGGAGAACACTGAAGCTTTCTTT
NA TRBJ2-5 NA TRBV29-1 CSVRASRAQETQYF TGCAGCGTTCGAGCATCCCGAGCCCAAGAGACCCAGTACTTC
NA TRBJ2-7 TRBD2 TRBV5-1 CASSLGLARSSYEQYF TGCGCCAGCAGCCTAGGACTAGCGAGGAGCTCCTACGAGCAGTACTTC
NA TRBJ2-7 TRBD2 TRBV16 CASSQSIGGSPYEQYF TGTGCCAGCAGCCAATCGATCGGGGGGTCTCCCTACGAGCAGTACTTC
NA TRBJ1-6 TRBD1 TRBV7-3 CASSLFGTVNSPLHF TGTGCCAGCAGCTTGTTCGGGACAGTAAATTCACCCCTCCACTTT
many TRBJ2-2 NA TRBV7-3 CASSSPGYTGELFF TGTGCCAGCAGCTCGCCAGGATACACCGGGGAGCTGTTTTTT
NA TRBJ2-5 TRBD2 TRBV7-8 CASSLGGGNQETQYF TGTGCCAGCAGCTTAGGCGGGGGGAACCAAGAGACCCAGTACTTC
NA TRBJ2-7 TRBD1 TRBV18 CASSPSSQGAERQYF TGTGCCAGCTCACCTTCATCCCAGGGGGCCGAACGGCAGTACTTC
NA TRBJ1-2 NA TRBV5-1 CASSLGGLSYGYTF TGCGCCAGCAGCTTGGGGGGGCTATCCTATGGCTACACCTTC
NA TRBJ2-3 TRBD1 TRBV6-4 CASSEGQGADTQYF TGTGCCAGCAGTGAAGGACAGGGGGCAGATACGCAGTATTTT
once TRBJ2-3 NA TRBV7-7 CASSSRVTDTQYF TGTGCTAGCAGCTCCAGGGTCACAGATACGCAGTATTTT
NA TRBJ2-1 NA TRBV7-7 CASSHTRGGGDEQFF TGTGCCAGCAGCCACACTAGGGGGGGCGGGGATGAGCAGTTCTTC
few TRBJ1-3 TRBD1 TRBV7-6 CASSLRDRMAGNTIYF TGTGCCAGCAGCTTAAGGGACAGGATGGCTGGAAACACCATATATTTT
NA TRBJ2-1 NA TRBV7-3 CASSSSHSSYNEQFF TGTGCCAGCAGCTCCTCCCACAGCTCCTACAATGAGCAGTTCTTC
NA TRBJ2-3 TRBD1 TRBV6-4 CASSQDRAVDTQYF TGTGCCAGCAGTCAGGACAGGGCTGTAGATACGCAGTATTTT
NA TRBJ1-4 TRBD1 TRBV19 CASSIQQGGEKLFF TGTGCCAGTAGTATTCAACAGGGGGGAGAAAAACTGTTTTTT
few TRBJ1-3 TRBD1 TRBV11-2 CASSPRQGPTIYF TGTGCCAGCAGCCCGCGACAGGGACCCACCATATATTTT
NA TRBJ1-4 NA TRBV10-3 CAISESLKGGQGEKLFF TGTGCCATCAGTGAGTCCCTTAAGGGGGGGCAAGGAGAAAAACTGTTTTTT
few TRBJ2-1 NA TRBV6-5 CASSIQGGYNEQFF TGTGCCAGCAGTATACAGGGTGGGTACAATGAGCAGTTCTTC
few TRBJ2-3 TRBD2 TRBV27 CASEKRGSDTQYF TGTGCCAGCGAAAAGCGGGGGTCAGATACGCAGTATTTT
NA TRBJ1-2 NA TRBV5-1 CASTATLGAAGYTF TGCGCCAGCACCGCCACGCTGGGGGCAGCTGGCTACACCTTC
NA TRBJ1-1 NA TRBV5-1 CASSLADAGTEAFF TGCGCCAGCAGCTTGGCCGATGCCGGCACTGAAGCTTTCTTT
NA TRBJ2-7 NA TRBV5-6 CASSLELRGGEQYF TGTGCCAGCAGCTTGGAGTTACGGGGAGGTGAGCAGTACTTC
few TRBJ2-5 TRBD2 TRBV7-9 CASSSWGGAQETQYF TGTGCCAGCAGCAGTTGGGGGGGAGCCCAAGAGACCCAGTACTTC
NA TRBJ1-1 TRBD1 TRBV3-1/TRBV3-2 CASSQGQGEAFF TGTGCCAGCAGCCAGGGACAGGGTGAAGCTTTCTTT
NA TRBJ1-2 TRBD1 TRBV6-5 CASSPGQRDGYTF TGTGCCAGCAGTCCGGGACAGAGGGATGGCTACACCTTC
NA TRBJ2-7 TRBD2 TRBV4-3 CASSQPDGGGTYEQYF TGCGCCAGCAGCCAGCCCGACGGGGGGGGTACCTACGAGCAGTACTTC
NA TRBJ2-1 TRBD1 TRBV18 CASSSGTGRFF TGTGCCAGCTCAAGCGGGACAGGGAGGTTCTTC
NA TRBJ1-6 NA TRBV7-3 CASSSREGGLSPLHF TGTGCCAGCAGCTCCCGGGAGGGAGGTCTATCACCCCTCCACTTT
few TRBJ1-2 TRBD1 TRBV5-1 CASSLGTGVNYGYTF TGCGCCAGCAGCTTGGGGACAGGGGTGAACTATGGCTACACCTTC
NA TRBJ2-3 NA TRBV27 CASSSLRGSTDTQYF TGTGCCAGCAGCTCCCTCCGGGGGAGCACAGATACGCAGTATTTT
NA TRBJ2-5 NA TRBV7-8 CASSPSGGTGTQYF TGTGCCAGCAGTCCGAGCGGCGGGACGGGGACCCAGTACTTC
NA TRBJ1-6 TRBD1 TRBV6-6 CASSLLDRGNSPLHF TGTGCCAGCAGCCTCCTAGACAGGGGGAATTCACCCCTCCACTTT
few TRBJ2-2 NA TRBV5-5 CASSFGRTNTGELFF TGTGCCAGCAGCTTTGGCAGGACGAACACCGGGGAGCTGTTTTTT
NA TRBJ2-4 NA TRBV4-3 CASSQNYNEAKNIQYF TGCGCCAGCAGCCAAAACTACAATGAAGCCAAAAACATTCAGTACTTC
NA TRBJ1-2 TRBD1 TRBV5-1 CASREDRGLSRGYTF TGCGCCAGCAGGGAAGACAGGGGGCTATCTAGGGGCTACACCTTC
NA TRBJ2-4 NA TRBV19 CASSGGRAKNIQYF TGTGCCAGTAGTGGTGGCAGGGCGAAAAACATTCAGTACTTC
NA TRBJ1-5 TRBD1 TRBV6-6 CASSGTGNQPQHF TGTGCCAGCAGTGGGACAGGGAATCAGCCCCAGCATTTT